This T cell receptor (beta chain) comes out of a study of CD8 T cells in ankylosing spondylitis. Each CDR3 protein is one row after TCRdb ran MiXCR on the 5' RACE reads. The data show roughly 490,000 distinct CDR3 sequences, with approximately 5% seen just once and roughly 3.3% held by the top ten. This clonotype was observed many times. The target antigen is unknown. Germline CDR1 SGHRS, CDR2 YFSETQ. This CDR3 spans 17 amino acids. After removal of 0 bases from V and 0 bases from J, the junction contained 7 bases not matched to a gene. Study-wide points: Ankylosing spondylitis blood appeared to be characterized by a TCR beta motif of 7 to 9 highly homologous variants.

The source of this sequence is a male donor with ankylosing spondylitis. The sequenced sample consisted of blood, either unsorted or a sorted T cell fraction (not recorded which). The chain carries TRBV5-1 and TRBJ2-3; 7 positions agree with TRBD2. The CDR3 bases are TGCGCCAGCAGCTTGGCCGGCGGGGGTGCTAGCACAGATACGCAGTATTTT. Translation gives CASSLAGGGASTDTQYF.